The clone carrying this T cell receptor beta chain has just one count. Antigen specificity is unknown. At one boundary the junction diverges from the germline segment, which might be a read error. Germline assignment: CDR1 MNHNS and CDR2 SASEGT. The CDR3 covers 16 residues. PCR primers comprised 60 Vbeta and 13 Jbeta primers. Sequencing used immunoSEQ multiplex PCR; TCRdb keeps in-frame clones, though not all of them. The sample has roughly 260,000 clones, approximately 85% seen once; the top ten hold approximately 2%. The data stem from a study of cytomegalovirus exposure and HLA in healthy donors. Study results and caveats: A later look showed TCR association rates differing by HLA locus, highest for DRB1 and lowest for HLA-C. When presence/absence was analysed, sequencing depth was taken to be roughly uniform across donors. Researchers reported in a later analysis that common viral pathogens appeared linked to several top clusters.

The genes are TRBV6-1 and TRBJ1-1; TRBD1 might be the D (5 bases). The sequencing input was PBMCs. The source is a middle-aged woman in good health and CMV-seropositive. CDR3 sequence reads: CASSEFGGSGNAEAFF. CDR3 DNA sequence: TGTGCCAGCAGTGAATTCGGGGGGTCCGGGAACGCTGAAGCTTTCTTT.